The entry below describes one TCR beta chain. The data were produced by immunoSEQ multiplex PCR, yet TCRdb's version contains in-frame clones alone and is incomplete. The data show tens of thousands of clones, 74% seen once. Germline values: CDR1 MNHNY, CDR2 SVGAGI (reference sequence). Deletions cut 3 bases from V and 1 base from J, with 6 bases between. This CDR3 contains 13 residues. The sample belongs to a study of T cells in tumors after PD-1 blockade. Study-level information: Patients had no prior checkpoint blockade, systemic immunosuppressants, or anti-cancer therapy within 4 weeks.

The TCR was taken from a human donor with basal cell carcinoma. The chain couples TRBV6-6 to TRBJ1-1; D ambiguous. The material sequenced was PBMCs, taken after anti-PD-1 treatment. The DNA for the CDR3 is TGTGCCAGCAGTTATCCGGGGAACACTGAAGCTTTCTTT. Translating gives CASSYPGNTEAFF.